This T cell receptor beta chain was sequenced during a study of blood T cell repertoires in COVID-19. Germline CDR1 and CDR2: MNHEY and SMNVEV (reference sequence). The CDR3 has 14 amino acids. Measured with immunoSEQ multiplex PCR; TCRdb has only the in-frame clones, and not every one. There are some 200,000 clones in the sample; roughly four fifths occur only once, and 12% lies in the top ten. This clone was recorded only once. At one end the junction does not follow the germline gene, possibly because of a read error. This rearrangement joins TRBV27 to TRBJ2-7, with TRBD1 matching over 10 bases. Specimen: PBMCs or T cells enriched from blood (not recorded which). The source is a man between 35 and 55 years old who had recovered from COVID-19. DNA of the CDR3: TGTGCCAGCAGTTTAGCGTGGGGGACAGGGGTTTCGAATTTC. As protein: CASSLAWGTGVSNF.